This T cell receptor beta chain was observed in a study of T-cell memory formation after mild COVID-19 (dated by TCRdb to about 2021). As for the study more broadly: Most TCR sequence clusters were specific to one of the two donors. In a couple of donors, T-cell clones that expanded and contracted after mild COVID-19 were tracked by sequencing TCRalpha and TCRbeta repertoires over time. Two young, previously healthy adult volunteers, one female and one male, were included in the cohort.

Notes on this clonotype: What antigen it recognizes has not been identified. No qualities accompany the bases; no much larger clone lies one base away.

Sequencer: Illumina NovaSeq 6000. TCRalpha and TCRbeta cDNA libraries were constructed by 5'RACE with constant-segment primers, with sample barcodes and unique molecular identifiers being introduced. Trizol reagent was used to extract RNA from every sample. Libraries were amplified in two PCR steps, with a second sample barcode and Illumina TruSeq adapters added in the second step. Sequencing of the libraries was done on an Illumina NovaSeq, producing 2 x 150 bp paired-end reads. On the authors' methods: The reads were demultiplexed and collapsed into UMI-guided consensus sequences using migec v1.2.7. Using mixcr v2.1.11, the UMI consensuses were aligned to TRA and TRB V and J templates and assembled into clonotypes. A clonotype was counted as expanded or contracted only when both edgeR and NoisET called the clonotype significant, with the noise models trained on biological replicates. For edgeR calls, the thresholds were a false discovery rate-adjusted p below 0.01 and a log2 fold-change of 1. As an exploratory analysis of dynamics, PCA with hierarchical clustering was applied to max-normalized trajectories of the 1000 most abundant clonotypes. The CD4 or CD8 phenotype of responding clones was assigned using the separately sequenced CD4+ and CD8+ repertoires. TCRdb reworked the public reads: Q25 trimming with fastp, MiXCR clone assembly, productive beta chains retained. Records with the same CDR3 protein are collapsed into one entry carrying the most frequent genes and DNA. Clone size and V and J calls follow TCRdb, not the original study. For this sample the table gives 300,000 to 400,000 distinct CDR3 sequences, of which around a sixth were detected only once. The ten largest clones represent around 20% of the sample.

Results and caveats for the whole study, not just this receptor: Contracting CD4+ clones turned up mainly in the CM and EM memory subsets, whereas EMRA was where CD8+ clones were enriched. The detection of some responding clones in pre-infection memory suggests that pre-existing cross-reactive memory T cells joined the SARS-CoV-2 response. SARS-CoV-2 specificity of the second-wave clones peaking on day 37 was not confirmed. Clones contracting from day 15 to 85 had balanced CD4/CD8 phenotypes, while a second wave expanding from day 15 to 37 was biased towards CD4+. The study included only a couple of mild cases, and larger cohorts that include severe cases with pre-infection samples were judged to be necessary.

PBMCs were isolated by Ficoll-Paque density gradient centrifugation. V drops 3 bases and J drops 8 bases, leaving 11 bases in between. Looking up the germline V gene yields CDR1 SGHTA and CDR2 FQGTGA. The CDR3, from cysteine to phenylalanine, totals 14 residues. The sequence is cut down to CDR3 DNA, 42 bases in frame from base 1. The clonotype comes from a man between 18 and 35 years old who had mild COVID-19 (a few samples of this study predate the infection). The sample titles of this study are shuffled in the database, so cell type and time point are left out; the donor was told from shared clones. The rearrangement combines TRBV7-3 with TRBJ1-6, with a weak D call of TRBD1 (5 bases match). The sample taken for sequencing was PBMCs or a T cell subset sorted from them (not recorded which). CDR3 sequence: CASSFGGADSPLHF. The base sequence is TGTGCCAGCAGCTTTGGAGGGGCGGATTCACCCCTCCACTTT.